The rows below give T cell receptor beta chains drawn from one sample of a study of cytomegalovirus exposure and HLA in healthy donors. TCRdb's table, derived via immunoSEQ multiplex PCR, lists solely in-frame clones and lacks some. The sample shows approximately 260,000 clones, 85% to 95% of them seen only once. Sequencing input: PBMCs. The receptors come from a girl aged 2 to 10 in good health and CMV-seronegative. CDR3s include the opening cysteine and the closing phenylalanine or tryptophan. Each record gives: clone size, D gene, J gene, V gene, CDR3 DNA, CDR3 protein. D genes are given only for firm matches. Part of the rows lack a size; the others show once, few, many or a class for expanded clones.

>.|.|TRBJ1-1|TRBV10-2
TGCGCCAGCAGTGAGCGGGTCGGGAACACTGAAGCTTTCTTT
CASSERVGNTEAFF
>.|.|TRBJ2-7|TRBV7-8
TGTGCCAGCAGCCCGACAGGGGAGGGCTACGAGCAGTACTTC
CASSPTGEGYEQYF
>.|.|TRBJ2-7|TRBV28
TGTGCCAGCAGTTCCCCCCCCGACAGTGGAGGGGAGCAGTACTTC
CASSSPPDSGGEQYF
>.|.|TRBJ1-1|TRBV7-8
TGTGCCAGCAGCTTGACAGGGAACACTGAAGCTTTCTTT
CASSLTGNTEAFF
>.|TRBD2|TRBJ2-7|TRBV2
TGTGCCAGCAGTGAGAGGACTAGCTTGTACGAGCAGTACTTC
CASSERTSLYEQYF
>.|TRBD2|TRBJ2-7|TRBV5-4
TGTGCCAGCAGCCCAGGGACTAGCGGGAGGGCCACGCTCTACGAGCAGTACTTC
CASSPGTSGRATLYEQYF
>once|.|TRBJ1-1|TRBV11-2
TGTGCCAGCAGCTTAGATCAGGTCCCCCCTGAAGCTTTCTTT
CASSLDQVPPEAFF
>.|TRBD2|TRBJ2-7|TRBV5-4
TGTGCCAGCAGCTTCGGGACTAGCGGGACCGAGCAGTACTTC
CASSFGTSGTEQYF
>.|.|TRBJ2-7|TRBV4-1
TGCGCCAGCAGCCAGGAAACAGGGACCTACGAGCAGTACTTC
CASSQETGTYEQYF
>.|TRBD2|TRBJ2-3|TRBV6-6
TGTGCCAGCAGGGTAGCGGGAGTGAGCACAGATACGCAGTATTTT
CASRVAGVSTDTQYF
>.|TRBD1|TRBJ1-1|TRBV6-6
TGTGCCAGCAGTCACGGGACAGATAGACAAGCTTTCTTT
CASSHGTDRQAFF
>.|.|TRBJ2-7|TRBV21-1
TGTGCCAGCAGCACATACGAGCAGTACTTC
CASSTYEQYF
>.|.|TRBJ1-2|TRBV6-5
TGTGCCAGCAGTGATGGGCCTTCGGGGGGCTACACCTTC
CASSDGPSGGYTF
>.|.|TRBJ1-5|TRBV19
TGTGCCAGTAGTATGCGGCAGATTAGCAATCAGCCCCAGCATTTT
CASSMRQISNQPQHF
>.|.|TRBJ2-1|TRBV29-1
TGCAGCGTTGGAGGTGGGGGCGGATACAATGAGCAGTTCTTC
CSVGGGGGYNEQFF
>.|TRBD2|TRBJ2-7|TRBV18
TGTGCCAGCTCACGATACCTAGCGGGCTCCCCCTACGAGCAGTACTTC
CASSRYLAGSPYEQYF
>.|.|TRBJ2-7|TRBV18
TGTGCCAGCTCACCACGGAGGGTGTGGGGTTACGAGCAGTACTTC
CASSPRRVWGYEQYF
>.|.|TRBJ2-7|TRBV18
TGTGCCAGCTCACCAGGCGGGCCCTACGAGCAGTACTTC
CASSPGGPYEQYF
>.|.|TRBJ1-3|TRBV2
TGTGCCAGCAACAACTGGGGGGGCTTAAACACCATATATTTT
CASNNWGGLNTIYF
>once|TRBD1|TRBJ2-7|TRBV18
TGTGCCAGCTCACCGCTCACAGGGGGAAGCTCCTACGAGCAGTACTTC
CASSPLTGGSSYEQYF
>.|TRBD1|TRBJ1-5|TRBV28
TGTGCCAGCAGTCCCCGACAGGGACAGCCCCAGCATTTT
CASSPRQGQPQHF
>.|TRBD2|TRBJ2-7|TRBV7-9
TGTGCCAGCAGCTTAGATCGGGGACTAGCGGGAGGCCACGAGCAGTACTTC
CASSLDRGLAGGHEQYF
>.|.|TRBJ1-5|TRBV25-1
TGTGCCAGCAGTGAATCTGGGGGGGGAAGCAATCAGCCCCAGCATTTT
CASSESGGGSNQPQHF
>.|.|TRBJ2-3|TRBV7-8
TGTGCCAGCAGCTCGGTGAGAGGGTACACAGATACGCAGTATTTT
CASSSVRGYTDTQYF
>.|.|TRBJ1-2|TRBV6-1
TGTGCCAGCAGTGAAGGGGGAGGAACGGGTGGCTACACCTTC
CASSEGGGTGGYTF